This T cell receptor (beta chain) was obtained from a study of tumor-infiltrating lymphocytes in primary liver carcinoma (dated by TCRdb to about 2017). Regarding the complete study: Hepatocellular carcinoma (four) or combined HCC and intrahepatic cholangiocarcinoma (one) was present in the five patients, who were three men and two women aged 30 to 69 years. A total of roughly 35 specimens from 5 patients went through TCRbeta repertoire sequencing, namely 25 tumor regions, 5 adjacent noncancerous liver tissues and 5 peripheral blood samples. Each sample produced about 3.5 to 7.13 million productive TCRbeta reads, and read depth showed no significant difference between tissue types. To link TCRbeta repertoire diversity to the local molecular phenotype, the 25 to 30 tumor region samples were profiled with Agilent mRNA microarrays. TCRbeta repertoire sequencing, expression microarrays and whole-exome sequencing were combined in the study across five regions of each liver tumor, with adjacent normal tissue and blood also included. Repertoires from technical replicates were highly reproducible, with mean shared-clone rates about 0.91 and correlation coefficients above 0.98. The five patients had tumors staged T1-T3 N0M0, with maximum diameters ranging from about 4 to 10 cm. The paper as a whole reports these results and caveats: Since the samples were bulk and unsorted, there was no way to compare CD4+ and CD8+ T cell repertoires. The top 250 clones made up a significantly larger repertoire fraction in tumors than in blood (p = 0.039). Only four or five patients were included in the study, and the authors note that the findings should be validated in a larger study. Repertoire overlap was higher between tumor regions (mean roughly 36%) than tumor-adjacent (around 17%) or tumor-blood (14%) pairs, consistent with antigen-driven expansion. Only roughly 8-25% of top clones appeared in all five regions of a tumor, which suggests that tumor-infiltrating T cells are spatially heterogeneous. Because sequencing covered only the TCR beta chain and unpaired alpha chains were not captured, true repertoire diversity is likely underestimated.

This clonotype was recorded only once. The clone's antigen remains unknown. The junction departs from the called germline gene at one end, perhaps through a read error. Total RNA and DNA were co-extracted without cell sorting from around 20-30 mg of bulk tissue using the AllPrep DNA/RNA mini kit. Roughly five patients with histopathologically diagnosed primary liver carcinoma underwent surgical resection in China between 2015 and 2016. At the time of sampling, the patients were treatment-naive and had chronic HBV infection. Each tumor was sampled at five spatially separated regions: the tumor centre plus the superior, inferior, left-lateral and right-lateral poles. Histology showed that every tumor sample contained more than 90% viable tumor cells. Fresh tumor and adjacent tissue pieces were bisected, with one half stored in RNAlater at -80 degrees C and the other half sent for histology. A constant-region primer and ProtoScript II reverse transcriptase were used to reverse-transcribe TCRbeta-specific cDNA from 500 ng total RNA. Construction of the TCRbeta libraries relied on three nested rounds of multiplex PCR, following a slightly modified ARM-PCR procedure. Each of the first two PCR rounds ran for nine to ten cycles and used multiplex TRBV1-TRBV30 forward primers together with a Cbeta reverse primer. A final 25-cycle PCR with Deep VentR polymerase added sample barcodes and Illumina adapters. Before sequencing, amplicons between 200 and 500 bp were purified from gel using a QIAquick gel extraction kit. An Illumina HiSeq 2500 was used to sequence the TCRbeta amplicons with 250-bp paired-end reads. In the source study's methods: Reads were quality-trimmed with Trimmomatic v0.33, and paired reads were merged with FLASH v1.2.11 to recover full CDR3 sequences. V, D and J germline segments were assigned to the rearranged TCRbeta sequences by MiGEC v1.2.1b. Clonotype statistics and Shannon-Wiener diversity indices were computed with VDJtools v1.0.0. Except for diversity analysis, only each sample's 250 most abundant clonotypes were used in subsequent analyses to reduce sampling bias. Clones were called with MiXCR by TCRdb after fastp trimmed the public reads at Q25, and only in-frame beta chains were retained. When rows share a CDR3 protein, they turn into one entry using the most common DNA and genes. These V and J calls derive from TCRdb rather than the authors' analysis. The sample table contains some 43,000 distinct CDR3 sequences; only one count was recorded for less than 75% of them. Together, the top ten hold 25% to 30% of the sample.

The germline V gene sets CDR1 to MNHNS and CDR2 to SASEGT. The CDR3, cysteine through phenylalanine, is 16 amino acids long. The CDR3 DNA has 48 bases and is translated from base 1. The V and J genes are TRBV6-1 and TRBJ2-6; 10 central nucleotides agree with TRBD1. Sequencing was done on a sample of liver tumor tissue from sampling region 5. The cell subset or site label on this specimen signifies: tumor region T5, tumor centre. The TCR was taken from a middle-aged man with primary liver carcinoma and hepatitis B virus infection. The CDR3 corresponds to CASRPGQGTGANVPTF. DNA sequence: TGTGCCAGCAGACCGGGACAGGGGACTGGGGCCAACGTCCCGACTTTC.